A selection of T cell receptor beta chains follows, all from one sample in a study of T cells in Graves' hyperthyroidism and ophthalmopathy. TCRdb re-analysed the multiplex PCR reads in MiXCR, keeping a single row per CDR3 protein. The data show under 350,000 distinct CDR3 sequences, over 15% seen once. The sample consisted of blood. Receptor source: a woman aged 60-75 years with Graves' ophthalmopathy. Each CDR3 is given with its conserved first and last residue. D genes are given only for firm matches. Clone size is stated in some rows and not others, as once, few, many or a class when expanded.

CDR3nt: TGCGCCAGCAGCCAAGTGGGAGGATCGGGGAATGAGCAGTTCTTC
CDR3aa: CASSQVGGSGNEQFF
v_gene: TRBV4-3
j_gene: TRBJ2-1
len: 15
d_gene: NA
abundance: NA

CDR3nt: TGCGCCAGCAGCCAAGATGTCACTGGCGTGTCCTACGAGCAGTACTTC
CDR3aa: CASSQDVTGVSYEQYF
v_gene: TRBV4-3
j_gene: TRBJ2-7
len: 16
d_gene: NA
abundance: NA

CDR3nt: TGTGCCAGCAGCTCCTTATCGTACTATGGCTACACCTTC
CDR3aa: CASSSLSYYGYTF
v_gene: TRBV11-2
j_gene: TRBJ1-2
len: 13
d_gene: NA
abundance: many

CDR3nt: TGTGCCAGCAGCTTAGGTGGGGCAGGACCTACCTACGAGCAGTACTTC
CDR3aa: CASSLGGAGPTYEQYF
v_gene: TRBV11-2
j_gene: TRBJ2-7
len: 16
d_gene: NA
abundance: medium-sized

CDR3nt: TGTGCCAGCAGCTTAGGGTCTAGCGGGAGTCCACGAGATACGCAGTATTTT
CDR3aa: CASSLGSSGSPRDTQYF
v_gene: TRBV7-9
j_gene: TRBJ2-3
len: 17
d_gene: TRBD2
abundance: few

CDR3nt: TGTGCCAGCAGCCCCCCTGAGGGAGGGCCAATCCGGGAGCTGTTTTTT
CDR3aa: CASSPPEGGPIRELFF
v_gene: TRBV7-2
j_gene: TRBJ2-2
len: 16
d_gene: TRBD2
abundance: NA

CDR3nt: TGCAGTGCTAGTTTAGGGGGTAGGGGAGATACGCAGTATTTT
CDR3aa: CSASLGGRGDTQYF
v_gene: TRBV20-1
j_gene: TRBJ2-3
len: 14
d_gene: NA
abundance: NA

CDR3nt: TGTGCCAGCAGTTTCGAGAGCTCCTATAATTCACCCCTCCACTTT
CDR3aa: CASSFESSYNSPLHF
v_gene: TRBV12-3/TRBV12-4
j_gene: TRBJ1-6
len: 15
d_gene: NA
abundance: many

CDR3nt: TGTGCCAGCAGCTCCGACAGCTATAATTCACCCCTCCACTTT
CDR3aa: CASSSDSYNSPLHF
v_gene: TRBV5-6
j_gene: TRBJ1-6
len: 14
d_gene: NA
abundance: few

CDR3nt: TGTGCCAGCAGCCAGTACTCTGGAAACACCATATATTTT
CDR3aa: CASSQYSGNTIYF
v_gene: TRBV5-6
j_gene: TRBJ1-3
len: 13
d_gene: NA
abundance: few

CDR3nt: TGTGCCAGTAGTATTTATTCCTCCAACACGAAGACCCAGTACTTC
CDR3aa: CASSIYSSNTKTQYF
v_gene: TRBV19
j_gene: TRBJ2-5
len: 15
d_gene: NA
abundance: many

CDR3nt: TGCGCCAGCAGCCAAGACAGGGTGGGAACTAATGAAAAACTGTTTTTT
CDR3aa: CASSQDRVGTNEKLFF
v_gene: TRBV4-3
j_gene: TRBJ1-4
len: 16
d_gene: NA
abundance: many

CDR3nt: TGTGCCTGGAGCCTTTGGCGCGGGGACGACACCGGGGAGCTGTTTTTT
CDR3aa: CAWSLWRGDDTGELFF
v_gene: TRBV30
j_gene: TRBJ2-2
len: 16
d_gene: NA
abundance: few

CDR3nt: TGCAGTGCTAGACCACTAGAGGTGCAGTTCTTC
CDR3aa: CSARPLEVQFF
v_gene: TRBV20-1
j_gene: TRBJ2-1
len: 11
d_gene: NA
abundance: few

CDR3nt: TGCGCCAGCCGGCCCGGGACAGGGGAGCGGCAGCCCCAGCATTTT
CDR3aa: CASRPGTGERQPQHF
v_gene: TRBV4-3
j_gene: TRBJ1-5
len: 15
d_gene: TRBD1
abundance: NA

CDR3nt: TGTGCCAGCAGCACGACAGGGGAGACCCAGTACTTC
CDR3aa: CASSTTGETQYF
v_gene: TRBV11-2
j_gene: TRBJ2-5
len: 12
d_gene: TRBD1
abundance: NA

CDR3nt: TGTGCCAGCAGTTGGGACAGGGGGCGTCTGGGTGGCTACACCTTC
CDR3aa: CASSWDRGRLGGYTF
v_gene: TRBV12-3/TRBV12-4
j_gene: TRBJ1-2
len: 15
d_gene: TRBD1
abundance: many

CDR3nt: TGTGCCAGTAGTAAATCGACAGGGGGCGTATCCGGGGAGCTGTTTTTT
CDR3aa: CASSKSTGGVSGELFF
v_gene: TRBV19
j_gene: TRBJ2-2
len: 16
d_gene: TRBD1
abundance: NA

CDR3nt: TGTGCCAGCAGACTACGACTAGCGGGCACAGATACGCAGTATTTT
CDR3aa: CASRLRLAGTDTQYF
v_gene: TRBV12-3/TRBV12-4
j_gene: TRBJ2-3
len: 15
d_gene: TRBD2
abundance: many

CDR3nt: TGTGCCAGCAGCTTTAGGACTAGCGGGGCACAAGAGACCCAGTACTTC
CDR3aa: CASSFRTSGAQETQYF
v_gene: TRBV5-8
j_gene: TRBJ2-5
len: 16
d_gene: TRBD2
abundance: NA

CDR3nt: TGTGCCAGCAGCTCGGGAAGGACAGCAACACAAGAGACCCAGTACTTC
CDR3aa: CASSSGRTATQETQYF
v_gene: TRBV7-2
j_gene: TRBJ2-5
len: 16
d_gene: NA
abundance: many

CDR3nt: TGCGCCAGCATAGGACAGGGGGCGTCTGGCTACACCTTC
CDR3aa: CASIGQGASGYTF
v_gene: TRBV5-1
j_gene: TRBJ1-2
len: 13
d_gene: TRBD1
abundance: many

CDR3nt: TGTGCCACCAGTGATTTTCCAGATACGCAGTATTTT
CDR3aa: CATSDFPDTQYF
v_gene: TRBV24-1
j_gene: TRBJ2-3
len: 12
d_gene: NA
abundance: NA

CDR3nt: TGTGCCAGCAGCCACATTTGGGGTAATGAAAAACTGTTTTTT
CDR3aa: CASSHIWGNEKLFF
v_gene: TRBV28
j_gene: TRBJ1-4
len: 14
d_gene: NA
abundance: many

CDR3nt: TGCGCCAGCAGCTTGGCGGCTAGCGGGAGTTGGGAGACCCAGTACTTC
CDR3aa: CASSLAASGSWETQYF
v_gene: TRBV5-1
j_gene: TRBJ2-5
len: 16
d_gene: TRBD2
abundance: NA

CDR3nt: TGTGCCACCGTTGGGGGAGAAGGACCCAATGAGCAGTTCTTC
CDR3aa: CATVGGEGPNEQFF
v_gene: TRBV5-4
j_gene: TRBJ2-1
len: 14
d_gene: NA
abundance: NA

CDR3nt: TGCAGCGCAAGGACAGCCAACATGAACACTGAAGCTTTCTTT
CDR3aa: CSARTANMNTEAFF
v_gene: TRBV29-1
j_gene: TRBJ1-1
len: 14
d_gene: NA
abundance: NA

CDR3nt: TGTGCCAGCAGCTTGCGACAGGCTCCCCTGGGCACCATATATTTT
CDR3aa: CASSLRQAPLGTIYF
v_gene: TRBV7-9
j_gene: TRBJ1-3
len: 15
d_gene: NA
abundance: NA

CDR3nt: TGTGCCAGCTCACCAACCAGGGATGCCTTCTATGGCTACACCTTC
CDR3aa: CASSPTRDAFYGYTF
v_gene: TRBV18
j_gene: TRBJ1-2
len: 15
d_gene: NA
abundance: few

CDR3nt: TGTGCCTGGAGTGTAGGGGATGATACTGAAGCTTTCTTT
CDR3aa: CAWSVGDDTEAFF
v_gene: TRBV30
j_gene: TRBJ1-1
len: 13
d_gene: NA
abundance: many

CDR3nt: TGCGCCAGCAGTGCCGGACAAGGACACTACGAGCAGTACTTC
CDR3aa: CASSAGQGHYEQYF
v_gene: TRBV10-1
j_gene: TRBJ2-7
len: 14
d_gene: NA
abundance: NA

CDR3nt: TGTGCCAGCAGTTTAGGACTAACCGAGGATTACAATGAGCAGTTCTTC
CDR3aa: CASSLGLTEDYNEQFF
v_gene: TRBV12-3/TRBV12-4
j_gene: TRBJ2-1
len: 16
d_gene: NA
abundance: many

CDR3nt: TGTGCCAGCAGCACCTATGGATCCTACGAGCAGTACTTC
CDR3aa: CASSTYGSYEQYF
v_gene: TRBV7-2
j_gene: TRBJ2-7
len: 13
d_gene: NA
abundance: many

CDR3nt: TGTGCCAGCAGCCTTAGTGCCGGGGAGCTGTTTTTT
CDR3aa: CASSLSAGELFF
v_gene: TRBV7-2
j_gene: TRBJ2-2
len: 12
d_gene: NA
abundance: many

CDR3nt: TGTGCCAGCAGCTTAGCGGGATACTCCTACGAGCAGTACTTC
CDR3aa: CASSLAGYSYEQYF
v_gene: TRBV7-9
j_gene: TRBJ2-7
len: 14
d_gene: NA
abundance: many

CDR3nt: TGCAGTCCTCGAAGGGCGGGGGAGCAGTACTTC
CDR3aa: CSPRRAGEQYF
v_gene: TRBV20-1
j_gene: TRBJ2-7
len: 11
d_gene: NA
abundance: many

CDR3nt: TGCAGTGCTAGAGATCCCGGGGGGGCTGGCACTGAAGCTTTCTTT
CDR3aa: CSARDPGGAGTEAFF
v_gene: TRBV20-1
j_gene: TRBJ1-1
len: 15
d_gene: NA
abundance: many

CDR3nt: TGCAGCGCCGGGGGCGGCTCCGGGAGGGATACGCAGTATTTT
CDR3aa: CSAGGGSGRDTQYF
v_gene: TRBV29-1
j_gene: TRBJ2-3
len: 14
d_gene: NA
abundance: many